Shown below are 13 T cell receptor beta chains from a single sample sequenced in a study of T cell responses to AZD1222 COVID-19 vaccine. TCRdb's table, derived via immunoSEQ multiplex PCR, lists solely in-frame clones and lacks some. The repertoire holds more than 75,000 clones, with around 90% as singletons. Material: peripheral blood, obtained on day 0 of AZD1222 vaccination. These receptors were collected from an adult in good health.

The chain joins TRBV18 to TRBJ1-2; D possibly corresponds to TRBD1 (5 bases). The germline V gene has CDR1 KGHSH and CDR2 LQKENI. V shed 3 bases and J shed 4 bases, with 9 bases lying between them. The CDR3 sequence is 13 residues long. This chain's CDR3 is CASSPGRVYGYTF. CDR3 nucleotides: TGTGCCAGCTCACCCGGCAGGGTCTATGGCTACACCTTC.

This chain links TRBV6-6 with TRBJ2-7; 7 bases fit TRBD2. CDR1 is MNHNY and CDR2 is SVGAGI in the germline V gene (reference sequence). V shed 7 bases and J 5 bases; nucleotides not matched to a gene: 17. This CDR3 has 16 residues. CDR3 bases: TGTGCCAGCACCACGACTAGCCAGAAATCTGTAAACGAGCAGTACTTC. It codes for CASTTTSQKSVNEQYF.

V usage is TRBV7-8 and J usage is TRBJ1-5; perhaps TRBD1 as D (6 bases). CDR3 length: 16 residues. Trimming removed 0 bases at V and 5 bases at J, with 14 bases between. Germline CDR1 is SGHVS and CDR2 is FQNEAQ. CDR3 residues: CASSLAQGSSHQPQHF. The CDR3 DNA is TGTGCCAGCAGCTTAGCTCAGGGGAGTAGTCATCAGCCCCAGCATTTT.

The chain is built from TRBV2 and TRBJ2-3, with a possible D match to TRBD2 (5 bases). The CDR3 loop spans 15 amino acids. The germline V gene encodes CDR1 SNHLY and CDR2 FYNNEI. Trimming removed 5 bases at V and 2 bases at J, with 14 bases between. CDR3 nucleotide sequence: TGTGCCAGCAGTCGTCGACCGAGGGCCACAGATACGCAGTATTTT. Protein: CASSRRPRATDTQYF.

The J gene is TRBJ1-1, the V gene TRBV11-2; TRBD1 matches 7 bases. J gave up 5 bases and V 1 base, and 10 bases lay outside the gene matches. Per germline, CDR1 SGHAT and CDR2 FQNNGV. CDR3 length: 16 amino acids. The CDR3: CASSLVATGSKTEAFF. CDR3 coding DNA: TGTGCCAGCAGCTTAGTCGCGACAGGGTCTAAGACTGAAGCTTTCTTT.

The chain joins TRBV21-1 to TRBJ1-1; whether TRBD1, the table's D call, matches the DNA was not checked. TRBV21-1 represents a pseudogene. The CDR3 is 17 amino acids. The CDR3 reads CASSPAQGQSLNTEAFF. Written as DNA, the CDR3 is TGTGCCAGCAGCCCTGCACAGGGACAATCCCTGAACACTGAAGCTTTCTTT.

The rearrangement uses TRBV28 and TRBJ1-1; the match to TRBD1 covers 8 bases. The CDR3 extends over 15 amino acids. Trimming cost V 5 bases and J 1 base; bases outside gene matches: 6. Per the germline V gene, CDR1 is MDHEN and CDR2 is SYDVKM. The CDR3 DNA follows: TGTGCCAGCAGTGCCCCTGGACAGGGGAACACTGAAGCTTTCTTT. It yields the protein CASSAPGQGNTEAFF. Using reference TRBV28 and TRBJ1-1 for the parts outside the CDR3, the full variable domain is DVKVTQSSRYLVKRTGEKVFLECVQDMDHENMFWYRQDPGLGLRLIYFSYDVKMKEKGDIPEGYSVSREKKERFSLILESASTNQTSMYLCASSAPGQGNTEAFFGQGTRLTVV.

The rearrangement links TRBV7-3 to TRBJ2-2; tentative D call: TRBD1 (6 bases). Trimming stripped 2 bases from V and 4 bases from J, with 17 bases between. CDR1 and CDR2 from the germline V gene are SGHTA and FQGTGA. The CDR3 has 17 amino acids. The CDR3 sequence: CASSLPQGSTGTGELFF. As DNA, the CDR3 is TGTGCCAGCAGCTTACCGCAGGGGTCAACGGGCACCGGGGAGCTGTTTTTT. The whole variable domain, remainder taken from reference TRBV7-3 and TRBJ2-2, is GAGVSQTPSNKVTEKGKYVELRCDPISGHTALYWYRQSLGQGPEFLIYFQGTGAADDSGLPNDRFFAVRPEGSVSTLKIQRTERGDSAVYLCASSLPQGSTGTGELFFGEGSRLTVL.

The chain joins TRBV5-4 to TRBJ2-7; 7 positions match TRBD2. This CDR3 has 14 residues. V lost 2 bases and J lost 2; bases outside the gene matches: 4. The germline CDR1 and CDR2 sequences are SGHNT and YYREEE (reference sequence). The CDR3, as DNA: TGTGCCAGCAGCTTTAGCGGGCCCACCTACGAGCAGTACTTC. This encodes CASSFSGPTYEQYF.

The CDR3 DNA is TGTGCCAGCAGCCGGGGAGCCGGGGAGCTGTTTTTT. Protein: CASSRGAGELFF. This chain links TRBV3-1 (or the pseudogene TRBV3-2) with TRBJ2-2, with D perhaps matching TRBD2 (5 bases). The CDR3 has 12 amino acids. Germline V gene sequence: CDR1 LGHDT, CDR2 YNNKEL (reference sequence). Trimming shortened V by 4 bases and J by 6 bases, and 6 bases separated the two germline ends.

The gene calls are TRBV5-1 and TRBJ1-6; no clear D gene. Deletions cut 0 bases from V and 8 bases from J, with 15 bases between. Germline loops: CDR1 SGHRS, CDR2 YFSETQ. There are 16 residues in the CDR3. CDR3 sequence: CASSLGPQSSDSPLHF. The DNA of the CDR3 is TGCGCCAGCAGCTTGGGCCCACAGTCCTCGGATTCACCCCTCCACTTT.

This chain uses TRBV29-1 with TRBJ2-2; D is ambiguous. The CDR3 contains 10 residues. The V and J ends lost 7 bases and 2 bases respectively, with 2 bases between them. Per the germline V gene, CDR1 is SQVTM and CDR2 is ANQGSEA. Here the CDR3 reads CSDNTGELFF. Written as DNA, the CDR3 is TGCAGCGACAACACCGGGGAGCTGTTTTTT.

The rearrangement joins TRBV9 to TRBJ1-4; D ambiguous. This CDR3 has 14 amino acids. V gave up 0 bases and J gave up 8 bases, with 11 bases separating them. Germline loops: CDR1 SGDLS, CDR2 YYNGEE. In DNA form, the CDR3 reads TGTGCCAGCAGCGTAGTAGTGCTGAGAGAAAAACTGTTTTTT. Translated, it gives CASSVVVLREKLFF.